This T cell receptor beta chain is drawn from a study of cytomegalovirus exposure and HLA in healthy donors. Germline V CDR1 and CDR2: MNHEY, SMNVEV (reference sequence). V lost 5 bases, J lost 0 bases, and 10 bases stayed unmatched. This CDR3 has 18 amino acids. Method: immunoSEQ multiplex PCR; TCRdb's copy keeps in-frame clones and lacks some. The sample has some 120,000 clones; 90% to 96% are singletons. The sequenced sample was PBMCs. The receptor's source is a young man in good health and CMV-seronegative. The V gene is TRBV27, the J gene TRBJ2-6; 7 bases are a match to TRBD1. This CDR3 reads CASSGMTGLASGANVLTF. The CDR3 DNA reads as TGTGCCAGCAGTGGGATGACAGGGCTAGCCTCTGGGGCCAACGTCCTGACTTTC.